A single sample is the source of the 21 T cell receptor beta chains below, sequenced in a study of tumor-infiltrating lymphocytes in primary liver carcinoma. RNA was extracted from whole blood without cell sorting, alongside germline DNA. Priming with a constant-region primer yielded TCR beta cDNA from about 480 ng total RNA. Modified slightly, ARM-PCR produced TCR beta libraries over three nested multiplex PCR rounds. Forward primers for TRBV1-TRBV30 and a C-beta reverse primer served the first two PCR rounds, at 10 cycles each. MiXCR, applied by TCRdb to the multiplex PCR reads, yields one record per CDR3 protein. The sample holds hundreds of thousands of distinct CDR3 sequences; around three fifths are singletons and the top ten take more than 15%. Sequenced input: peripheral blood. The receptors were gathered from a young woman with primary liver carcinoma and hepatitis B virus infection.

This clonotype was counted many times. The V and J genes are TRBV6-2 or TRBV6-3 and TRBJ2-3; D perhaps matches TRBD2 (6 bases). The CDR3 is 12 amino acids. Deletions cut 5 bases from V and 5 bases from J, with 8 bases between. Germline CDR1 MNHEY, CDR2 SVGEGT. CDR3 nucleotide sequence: TGTGCCAGCAGTAGAGCGGGAGATACGCAGTATTTT. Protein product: CASSRAGDTQYF.

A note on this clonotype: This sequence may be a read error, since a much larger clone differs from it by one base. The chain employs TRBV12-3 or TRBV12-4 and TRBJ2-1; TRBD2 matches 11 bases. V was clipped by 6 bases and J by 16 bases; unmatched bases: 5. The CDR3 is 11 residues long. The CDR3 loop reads CASRETSGKFF. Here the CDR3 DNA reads TGTGCCAGCAGAGAGACTAGCGGGAAATTCTTC.

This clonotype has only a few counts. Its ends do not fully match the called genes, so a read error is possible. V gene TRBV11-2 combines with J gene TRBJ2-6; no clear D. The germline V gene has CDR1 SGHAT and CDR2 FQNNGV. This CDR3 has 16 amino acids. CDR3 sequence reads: CASGLTLTPPLNVLTF. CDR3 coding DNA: TGTGCCAGCGGCTTAACCCTTACACCACCTCTCAACGTCCTGACTTTC. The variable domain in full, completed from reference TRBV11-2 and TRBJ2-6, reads EAGVAQSPRYKIIEKRQSVAFWCNPISGHATLYWYQQILGQGPKLLIQFQNNGVVDDSQLPKDRFSAERLKGVDSTLKIQPAKLEDSAVYLCASGLTLTPPLNVLTFGAGSRLTVL.

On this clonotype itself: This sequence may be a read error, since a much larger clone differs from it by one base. CDR3 protein: CPSSQDRLAATYEQYF. The CDR3 DNA sequence: TGTCCCAGCAGCCAAGATCGATTAGCGGCTACCTACGAGCAGTACTTC. The chain has TRBV4-2 and TRBJ2-7; D might be TRBD2 (6 bases). The CDR3 covers 16 residues. Germline-derived CDR1 and CDR2 are LGHNA and YNFKEQ.

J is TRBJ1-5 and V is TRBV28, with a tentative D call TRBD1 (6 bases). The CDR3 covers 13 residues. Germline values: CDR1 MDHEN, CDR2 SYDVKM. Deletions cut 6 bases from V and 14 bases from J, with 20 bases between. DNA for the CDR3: TGTGCCAGCAGCCCAACAGGGACCGTACCTAAGCATTTT. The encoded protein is CASSPTGTVPKHF.

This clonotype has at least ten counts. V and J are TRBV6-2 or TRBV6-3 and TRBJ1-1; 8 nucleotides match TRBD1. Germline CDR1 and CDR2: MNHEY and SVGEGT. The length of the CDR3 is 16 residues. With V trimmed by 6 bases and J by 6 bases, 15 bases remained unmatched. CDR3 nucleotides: TGTGCCAGCAGCTCACGGGGGGCAGGGGGCGCCCCTGAAGCTTTCTTT. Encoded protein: CASSSRGAGGAPEAFF.

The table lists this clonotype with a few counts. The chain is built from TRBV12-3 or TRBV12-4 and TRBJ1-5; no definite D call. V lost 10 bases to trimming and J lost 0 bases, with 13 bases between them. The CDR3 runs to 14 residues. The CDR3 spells CATAPSNSNQPQHF. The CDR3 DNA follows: TGTGCCACAGCTCCCAGTAATAGCAATCAGCCCCAGCATTTT.

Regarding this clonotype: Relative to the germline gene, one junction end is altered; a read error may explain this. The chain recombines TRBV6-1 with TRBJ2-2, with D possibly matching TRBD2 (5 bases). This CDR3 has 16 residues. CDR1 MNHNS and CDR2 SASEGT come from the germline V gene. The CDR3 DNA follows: TGTTCCAGCAGTGAACGTGGAGGAGTGAACACCGGGGAGCTGTTTTTT. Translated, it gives CSSSERGGVNTGELFF.

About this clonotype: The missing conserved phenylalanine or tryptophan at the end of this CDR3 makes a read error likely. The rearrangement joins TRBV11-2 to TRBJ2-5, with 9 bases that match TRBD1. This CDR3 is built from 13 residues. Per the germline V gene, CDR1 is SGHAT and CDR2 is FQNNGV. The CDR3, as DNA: TGTGTCAGCATCTCGGACAGGGGAGAGACCCAGTACTCC. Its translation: CVSISDRGETQYS.

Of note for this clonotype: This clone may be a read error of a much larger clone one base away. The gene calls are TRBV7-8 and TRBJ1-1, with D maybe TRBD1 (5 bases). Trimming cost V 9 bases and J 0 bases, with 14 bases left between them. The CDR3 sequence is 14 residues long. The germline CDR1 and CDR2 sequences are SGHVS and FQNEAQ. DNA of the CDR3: TGTGCCAGAAGTTTAGGGACGGTGAACACTGAAGCTTTCTTT. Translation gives CARSLGTVNTEAFF. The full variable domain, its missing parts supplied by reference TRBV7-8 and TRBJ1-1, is GAGVSQSPRYKVAKRGQDVALRCDPISGHVSLFWYQQALGQGPEFLTYFQNEAQLDKSGLPSDRFFAERPEGSVSTLKIQRTQQEDSAVYLCARSLGTVNTEAFFGQGTRLTVV.

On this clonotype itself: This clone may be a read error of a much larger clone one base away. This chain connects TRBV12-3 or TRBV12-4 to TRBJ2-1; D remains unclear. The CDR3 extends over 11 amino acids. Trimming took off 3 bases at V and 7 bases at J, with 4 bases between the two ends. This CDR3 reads CASSFINEQFF. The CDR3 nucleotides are TGTGCCAGCAGTTTCATAAATGAGCAGTTCTTC.

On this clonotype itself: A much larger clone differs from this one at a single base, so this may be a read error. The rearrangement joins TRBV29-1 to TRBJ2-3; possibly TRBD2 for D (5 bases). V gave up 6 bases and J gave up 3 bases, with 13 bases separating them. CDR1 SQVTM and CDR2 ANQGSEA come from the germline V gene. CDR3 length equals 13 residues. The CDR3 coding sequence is TGCAGCGTAGGGAGTGGGCGGACAGATACGCAGTATTTT. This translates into CSVGSGRTDTQYF.

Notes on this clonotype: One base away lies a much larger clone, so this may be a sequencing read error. The CDR3 nucleotides read TGTGCCAACAGACGGGTCACTTACGAGCAGTACTTC. It specifies CANRRVTYEQYF. The gene calls are TRBV6-6 and TRBJ2-7; D is uncertain. The CDR3 loop spans 12 amino acids. Trimming shortened V by 10 bases and J by 4 bases, and 14 bases separated the two germline ends. CDR1 is MNHNY and CDR2 is SVGAGI in the germline V gene (reference sequence).

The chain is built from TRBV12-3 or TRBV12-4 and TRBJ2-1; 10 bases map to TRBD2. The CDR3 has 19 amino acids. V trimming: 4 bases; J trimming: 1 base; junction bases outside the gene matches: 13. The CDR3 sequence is CASSWEPLAGVSSYNEQFF. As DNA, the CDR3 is TGTGCCAGCAGTTGGGAGCCGCTAGCGGGAGTTTCATCCTACAATGAGCAGTTCTTC.

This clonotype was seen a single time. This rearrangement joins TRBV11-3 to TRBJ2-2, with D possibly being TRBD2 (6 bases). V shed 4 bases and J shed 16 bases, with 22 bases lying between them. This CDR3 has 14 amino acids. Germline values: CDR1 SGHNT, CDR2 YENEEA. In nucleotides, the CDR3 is TGTGCCAGCAGCTCACGTAGCCTGGGCGGGGAACAGTTTTTT. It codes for CASSSRSLGGEQFF.

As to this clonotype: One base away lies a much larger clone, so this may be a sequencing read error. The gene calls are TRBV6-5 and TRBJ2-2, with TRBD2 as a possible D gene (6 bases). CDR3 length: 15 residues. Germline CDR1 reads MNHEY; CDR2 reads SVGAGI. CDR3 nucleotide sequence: TGTGCCAGCAGTGCCTTGGCGGCGAACACCGGGGGGCTGTTTTTT. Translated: CASSALAANTGGLFF.

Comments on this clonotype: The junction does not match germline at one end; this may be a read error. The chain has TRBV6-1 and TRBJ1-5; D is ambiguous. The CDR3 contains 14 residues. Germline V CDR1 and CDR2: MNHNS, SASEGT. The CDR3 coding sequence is TGTACCAGCAGCGTAGCCTCGGCCAATCTGCCCCAGCATTTT. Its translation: CTSSVASANLPQHF.

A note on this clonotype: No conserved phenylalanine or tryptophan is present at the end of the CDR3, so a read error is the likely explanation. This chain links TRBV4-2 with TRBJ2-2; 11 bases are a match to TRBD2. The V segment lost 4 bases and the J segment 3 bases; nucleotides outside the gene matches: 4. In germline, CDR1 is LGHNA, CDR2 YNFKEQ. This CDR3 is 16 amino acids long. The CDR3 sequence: CASSLTSGRDTGELFL. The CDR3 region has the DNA TGTGCCAGCAGCCTCACTAGCGGGAGAGACACCGGGGAGCTGTTTTTA.

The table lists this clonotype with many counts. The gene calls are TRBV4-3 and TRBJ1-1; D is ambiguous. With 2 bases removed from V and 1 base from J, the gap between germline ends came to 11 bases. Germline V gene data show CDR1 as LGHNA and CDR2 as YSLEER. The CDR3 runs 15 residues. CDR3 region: CASSQLLSGNTEAFF. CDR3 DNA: TGCGCCAGCAGCCAACTACTATCGGGGAACACTGAAGCTTTCTTT.

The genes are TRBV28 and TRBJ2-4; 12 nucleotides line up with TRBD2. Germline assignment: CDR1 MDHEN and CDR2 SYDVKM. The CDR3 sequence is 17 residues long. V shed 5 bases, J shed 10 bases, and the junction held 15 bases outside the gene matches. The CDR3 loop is CASSPPSGRAGGGIQYF. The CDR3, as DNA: TGTGCCAGCAGTCCCCCTAGCGGGAGGGCCGGGGGGGGAATTCAGTACTTC.

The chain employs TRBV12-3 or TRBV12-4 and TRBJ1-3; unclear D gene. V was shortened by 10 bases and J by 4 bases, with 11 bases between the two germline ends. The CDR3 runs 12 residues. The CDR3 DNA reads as TGTGCCAACAGCCCAATGGGAAACACCATATATTTT. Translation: CANSPMGNTIYF.